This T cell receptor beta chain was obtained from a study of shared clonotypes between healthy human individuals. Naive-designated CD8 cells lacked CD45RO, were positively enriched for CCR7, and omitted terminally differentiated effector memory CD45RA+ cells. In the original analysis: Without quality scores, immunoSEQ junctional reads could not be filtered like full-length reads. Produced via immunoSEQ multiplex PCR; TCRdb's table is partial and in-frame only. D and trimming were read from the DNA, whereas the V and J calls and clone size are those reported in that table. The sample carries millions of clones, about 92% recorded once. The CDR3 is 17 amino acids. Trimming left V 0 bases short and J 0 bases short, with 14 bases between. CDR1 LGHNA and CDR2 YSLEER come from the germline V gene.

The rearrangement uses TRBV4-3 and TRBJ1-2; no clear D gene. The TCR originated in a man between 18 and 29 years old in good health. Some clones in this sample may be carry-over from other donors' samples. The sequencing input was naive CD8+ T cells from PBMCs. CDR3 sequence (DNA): TGCGCCAGCAGCCAAGACTCCCGGACGGAAGCTAACTATGGCTACACCTTC. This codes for CASSQDSRTEANYGYTF.